This T cell receptor (beta chain) emerged from a study of blood T cell repertoires in COVID-19. Study as a whole: Samples taken during acute and convalescent COVID-19 were collected in the United States, Italy and Spain.

The germline CDR1 and CDR2 sequences are LGHDT and YNNKEL (reference sequence). This CDR3 is 14 amino acids long. The ends lost 6 bases at V and 3 bases at J; junction bases unmatched: 7. Original methodology: Reference gene primer amplification gave estimated nucleated cell counts. The assay was immunoSEQ multiplex PCR, and TCRdb's table has in-frame clones only and misses some. The V and J calls and clone size come from that table; D and trimming were worked out from the DNA. The sample holds roughly 70,000 clones; around 74% are singletons and the top ten take about 15%. Seattle cases were enrolled at active infection and followed longitudinally.

The receptor was derived from a man aged 55 to 69 with COVID-19, enrolled during active disease. J is TRBJ2-7 and V is TRBV3-1 (or the pseudogene TRBV3-2); 8 nucleotides line up with TRBD2. The sample was peripheral blood. The CDR3 is CASSPGTSVYEQYF. In DNA, the CDR3 is TGTGCCAGCAGTCCCGGGACTAGTGTCTACGAGCAGTACTTC.